The text below deals with one T cell receptor beta chain. This entry belongs to a study of blood T cell repertoires in COVID-19. CDR1 is SGHRS, CDR2 YFSETQ, per germline. The CDR3 covers 14 residues. The V end was cut by 2 bases, the J end by 3 bases, with 12 bases between. Using immunoSEQ multiplex PCR, the repertoire was profiled, and TCRdb retains in-frame clones only, with some absent. Of over 400,000 clones listed, 85% to 90% were seen once; the top ten hold 7.8%. Sequencing was done on a sample of peripheral blood. The genes are TRBV5-1 and TRBJ2-7, with D maybe TRBD1 (5 bases). This receptor was obtained from a woman aged 45 to 65 with COVID-19, enrolled during active disease. CDR3 region: CASSFGQGFYEQYF. CDR3 nucleotide sequence: TGCGCCAGCAGCTTCGGCCAGGGATTCTACGAGCAGTACTTC.